This is a list of T cell receptor beta chains from one sample in a study of response to subunit inactivated influenza vaccine. TCRdb re-analysed the RT-PCR reads in MiXCR, keeping a single row per CDR3 protein. The data contain 280,000 or so distinct CDR3 sequences, around a fifth of them seen just once; the ten biggest clones take up roughly 10%. Sequenced here: PBMCs from blood, sampled about 19 months after vaccination. The source is a man between 50 and 69 years old who received an inactivated influenza vaccine. The CDR3 runs from the conserved cysteine through the conserved F or W. D genes are given only for firm matches. Clone sizes are given selectively: once, few, many, or a class where the clone is expanded.

d_gene: TRBD2
v_gene: TRBV4-3
abundance: few
j_gene: TRBJ2-7
CDR3nt: TGCGCCAGCAGCCAGGCCCGGGGACTAGCCGAATACGAGCAGTACTTC
CDR3aa: CASSQARGLAEYEQYF

d_gene: NA
v_gene: TRBV2
abundance: many
j_gene: TRBJ1-1
CDR3nt: TGTGCCAGCAGGGGGAACGGACCTCACACTGAAGCTTTCTTT
CDR3aa: CASRGNGPHTEAFF

d_gene: TRBD2
v_gene: TRBV29-1
abundance: NA
j_gene: TRBJ2-7
CDR3nt: TGCAGCGTTAGAACTAGCGGAACAAACGAGCAGTACTTC
CDR3aa: CSVRTSGTNEQYF

d_gene: TRBD1
v_gene: TRBV15
abundance: NA
j_gene: TRBJ2-6
CDR3nt: TGTGCCACCAGCAGAGGCGGCAGGGGGCGTTCTGGGGCCAACGTCCTGACTTTC
CDR3aa: CATSRGGRGRSGANVLTF

d_gene: NA
v_gene: TRBV20-1
abundance: NA
j_gene: TRBJ2-1
CDR3nt: TGCAGTGCTAGAGATCTTAGGGGTTCCTACAATGAGCAGTTCTTC
CDR3aa: CSARDLRGSYNEQFF

d_gene: TRBD2
v_gene: TRBV3-1
abundance: few
j_gene: TRBJ2-5
CDR3nt: TGTGCCAGCAGCCTCGGGACTAGCGGGGGTCTGTACTTC
CDR3aa: CASSLGTSGGLYF

d_gene: TRBD1
v_gene: TRBV9
abundance: few
j_gene: TRBJ2-2
CDR3nt: TGTGCCAGCAGCGCAGTACAGGGGCCGAACACCGGGGAGCTGTTTTTT
CDR3aa: CASSAVQGPNTGELFF

d_gene: NA
v_gene: TRBV25-1
abundance: many
j_gene: TRBJ1-1
CDR3nt: TGTGCCAGCAGTGAATCGCGGGGGACGGGGACTGAAGCTTTCTTT
CDR3aa: CASSESRGTGTEAFF

d_gene: NA
v_gene: TRBV6-5
abundance: NA
j_gene: TRBJ2-5
CDR3nt: TGTGCCAGCAGTTACGTATCGTCAGGGAGGAGGAAGACCCAGTACTTC
CDR3aa: CASSYVSSGRRKTQYF

d_gene: NA
v_gene: TRBV5-1
abundance: few
j_gene: TRBJ1-1
CDR3nt: TGCGCCAGCAGCGAAGACGACAGTATTATGAACACTGAAGCTTTCTTT
CDR3aa: CASSEDDSIMNTEAFF

d_gene: NA
v_gene: TRBV10-3
abundance: few
j_gene: TRBJ1-2
CDR3nt: TGTGCCATCAGTGAGTCGAGGACGGCTTCATATGGCTACACCTTC
CDR3aa: CAISESRTASYGYTF

d_gene: NA
v_gene: TRBV28
abundance: many
j_gene: TRBJ1-1
CDR3nt: TGTGCCAGCAGCCCAATTTACACTGAAGCTTTCTTT
CDR3aa: CASSPIYTEAFF

d_gene: NA
v_gene: TRBV9
abundance: NA
j_gene: TRBJ2-7
CDR3nt: TGTGCCAGCAGCGTAGGAGGCAACGAGCAGTACTTC
CDR3aa: CASSVGGNEQYF

d_gene: TRBD2
v_gene: TRBV7-9
abundance: NA
j_gene: TRBJ2-1
CDR3nt: TGTGCCAGCAGTGCTCGGCGGGGGGAGGTGCCATACAATGAGCAGTTCTTC
CDR3aa: CASSARRGEVPYNEQFF

d_gene: TRBD1
v_gene: TRBV20-1
abundance: NA
j_gene: TRBJ1-2
CDR3nt: TGCAGTGCTAGGGAACCCGGGACAGGGTATGGCTACACCTTC
CDR3aa: CSAREPGTGYGYTF

d_gene: TRBD2
v_gene: TRBV25-1
abundance: few
j_gene: TRBJ2-7
CDR3nt: TGTGCCAGCAGTGAATCTAGCGGGAGATGGTACGAGCAGTACTTC
CDR3aa: CASSESSGRWYEQYF

d_gene: TRBD1
v_gene: TRBV7-2
abundance: few
j_gene: TRBJ2-3
CDR3nt: TGTGCCAGCAGCCTCTGGACAGGGAGCGCAGATACGCAGTATTTT
CDR3aa: CASSLWTGSADTQYF

d_gene: TRBD1
v_gene: TRBV6-1
abundance: many
j_gene: TRBJ1-5
CDR3nt: TGTGCCAGCAGTGAGACTAGGGGGCGGCTTCAGCCCCAGCATTTT
CDR3aa: CASSETRGRLQPQHF

d_gene: TRBD2
v_gene: TRBV12-3/TRBV12-4
abundance: NA
j_gene: TRBJ2-3
CDR3nt: TGTGCCAGCAGTTTATGGGCTAGCGGGACAGATACGCAGTATTTT
CDR3aa: CASSLWASGTDTQYF

d_gene: NA
v_gene: TRBV7-6
abundance: NA
j_gene: TRBJ2-2
CDR3nt: TGTGCCAGCAGCTTAAAGGGCCCTGCACTCGGGGAGCTGTTTTTT
CDR3aa: CASSLKGPALGELFF

d_gene: NA
v_gene: TRBV29-1
abundance: few
j_gene: TRBJ1-1
CDR3nt: TGCAGCGCCCTACTTTGGAATCAAGGCACTGAAGCTTTCTTT
CDR3aa: CSALLWNQGTEAFF

d_gene: TRBD2
v_gene: TRBV3-1
abundance: few
j_gene: TRBJ2-4
CDR3nt: TGTGCCAGCAGCCAAGTGACTAGCGGGGGTGGACTAGCCAAAAACATTCAGTACTTC
CDR3aa: CASSQVTSGGGLAKNIQYF

d_gene: TRBD2
v_gene: TRBV29-1
abundance: few
j_gene: TRBJ2-1
CDR3nt: TGCAGCGTCCTACTAGCGGGGGGTATGGGTGAGCAGTTCTTC
CDR3aa: CSVLLAGGMGEQFF

d_gene: NA
v_gene: TRBV7-8
abundance: few
j_gene: TRBJ2-4
CDR3nt: TGTGCCAGCAGCTTAGTTCTGGGAACTCTGGGGGACATTCAGTACTTC
CDR3aa: CASSLVLGTLGDIQYF

d_gene: NA
v_gene: TRBV20-1
abundance: few
j_gene: TRBJ1-1
CDR3nt: TGCAGTGCTAGAACCCCGACAGCCGCGGGCCAAGAAGCTTTCTTT
CDR3aa: CSARTPTAAGQEAFF

d_gene: NA
v_gene: TRBV4-3
abundance: few
j_gene: TRBJ2-3
CDR3nt: TGCGCCAGCAGCCAAGCCGGGGGATCAATCACAGATACGCAGTATTTT
CDR3aa: CASSQAGGSITDTQYF